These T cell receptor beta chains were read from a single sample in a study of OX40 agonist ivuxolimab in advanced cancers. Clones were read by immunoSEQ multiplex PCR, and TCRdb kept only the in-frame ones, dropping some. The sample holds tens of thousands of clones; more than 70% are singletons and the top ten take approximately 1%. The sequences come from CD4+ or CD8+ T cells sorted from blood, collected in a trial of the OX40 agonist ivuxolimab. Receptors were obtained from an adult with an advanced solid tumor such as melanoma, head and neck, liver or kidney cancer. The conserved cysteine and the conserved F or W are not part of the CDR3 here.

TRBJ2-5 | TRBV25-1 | ASSFRLGRSQETQY
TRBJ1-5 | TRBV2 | ASSRTGGNQPQH
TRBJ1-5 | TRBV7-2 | ASSLDLGGSNQPQH
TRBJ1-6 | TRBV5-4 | ASSFGSSYNSPLH
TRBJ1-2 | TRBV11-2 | ASRGPGGGTNYGYT
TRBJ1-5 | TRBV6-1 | ASSERSSGQPQH
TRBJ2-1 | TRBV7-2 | ASSPGSGVVGEQF
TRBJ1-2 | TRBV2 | ASRWDGSYGYT
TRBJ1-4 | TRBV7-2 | ASSVVGTGGASEKLF
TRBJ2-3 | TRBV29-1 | SVELLDTQY
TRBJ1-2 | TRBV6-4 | ASSDDPDLYGYT
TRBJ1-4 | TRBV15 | ATSRDRGGHEKLF
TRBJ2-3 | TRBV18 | ASSQGQGRDDTQY
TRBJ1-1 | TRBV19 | ASSSRGRNTEAF
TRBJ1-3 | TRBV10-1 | ASSATGSSGNTIY
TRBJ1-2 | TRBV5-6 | ASSADRRDGYT
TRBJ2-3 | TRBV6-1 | ASSFRTGPDTQY
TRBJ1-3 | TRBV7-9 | ASSFDGRAGNTIY
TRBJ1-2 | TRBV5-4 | ASSPPGQGDYGYT
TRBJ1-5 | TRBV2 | ASSEDRTGGNQPQH
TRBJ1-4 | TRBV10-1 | ASRADRNGELF
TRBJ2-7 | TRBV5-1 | ASNTGTAYEQY
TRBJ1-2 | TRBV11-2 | ASVRGSGYGYT
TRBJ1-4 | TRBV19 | ASSSWTGGVEKLF
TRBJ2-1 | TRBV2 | ASRTDRGSYNEQF
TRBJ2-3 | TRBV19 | ASTPFSGGATDTQY
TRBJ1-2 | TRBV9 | ASSGTGTPTRYGYT
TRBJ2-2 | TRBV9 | ASSVVPPREGTGELF
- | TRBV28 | ASTPSDLSYEQY
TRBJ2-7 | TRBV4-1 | ASSQGRNRGSYEQY
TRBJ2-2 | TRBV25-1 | ASSPYAGGAHGTGELF
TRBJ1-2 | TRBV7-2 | ASSFSGTGGFLNYGYT
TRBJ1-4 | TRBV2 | ASSLKGLRGHGKLF
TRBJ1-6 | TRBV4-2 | ASSQGTAQRNSPLH
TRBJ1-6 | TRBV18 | ASSPGTGGVESPLH
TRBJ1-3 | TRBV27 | ASSLSPGPNSGNTIY
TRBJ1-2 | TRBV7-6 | ASSPEASGQGALGGYT
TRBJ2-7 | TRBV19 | ASSKSPGQVGEQY
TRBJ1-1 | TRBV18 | ASSPGEGLMNTEAF
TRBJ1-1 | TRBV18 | ASSQDRGLNTEAF
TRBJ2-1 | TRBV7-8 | ASSLVGAPQFNEQF
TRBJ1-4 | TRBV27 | ASSFDRGLGEKLF